This TCR beta chain is from a study of T-cell reconstitution after alpha-beta-depleted transplantation in children (dated by TCRdb to the mid-2010s). Turning to the overall study: The study quantitatively tracked T-cell immune reconstitution after TCRalphabeta/CD19-depleted allogeneic hematopoietic cell transplantation in children using TCR repertoire profiling.

As concerns this clonotype: Its binding antigen is unknown. Base qualities are not at hand, and no much larger clone is one base apart.

The paper as a whole reports these results and caveats: Apparently early alphabetaT-cell count recovery about two months after transplant reportedly relied on only several hundred rapidly expanded clones derived from non-depleted graft cells. In some patients, the high TCRbeta diversity seen at day 60 was put down to recipient T cells and intrathymic progenitors that had survived conditioning. Over subsequent months, a decline in hyperexpanded clone frequencies was noted, and after one year, T-cell counts and TCRbeta diversity were mostly ascribed to newly produced T cells.

For this chain, trimming is 2 bases at the V end and 4 bases at the J end, and the number of junction bases without a gene match is 7. From the cysteine up to the phenylalanine, the CDR3 has a length of 18 residues. Here the CDR3 DNA is all that survives: 54 bases in frame from base 1. The sample's treatment or condition label, in plain terms: allogeneic hematopoietic cell transplantation with graft depleted of TCRalphabeta T cells and CD19 B cells. Transplant recipients were children who received TCRalphabeta/CD19-depleted allogeneic hematopoietic cell grafts. The receptor library was made with PCR. The run used an Illumina HiSeq 2500. To normalize quantification of the TCRbeta repertoire, the TCR libraries were built with molecular barcoding that relied on unique molecular identifiers. TCRdb ran its own pipeline on the public reads, namely fastp trimming at Q25 and MiXCR clone calling, and kept in-frame beta chains. Every entry covers one CDR3 protein and lists the most common genes and DNA from its rows. This sample holds about 1,000,000 distinct CDR3 sequences; roughly 29% were observed only once. Over 25% of the sample goes to the ten largest clones.

The sample in question was PBMCs, mostly from graft donor cells, obtained 360 days after TCRalphabeta/CD19-depleted stem cell transplant. Recombination connected TRBV12-3 or TRBV12-4 to TRBJ2-6, with 11 bases aligning to TRBD1. The sequence derives from a boy younger than two who had a stem cell transplant for SCID, so the T cells may come from the graft donor. The CDR3 is CASSLQGTGGSGANVLTF. The nucleotides read TGTGCCAGCAGTTTACAAGGGACAGGGGGTTCCGGGGCCAACGTCCTGACTTTC.